The entry below gives a single T cell receptor (beta chain) sequence along with its context. V was clipped by 4 bases and J by 7 bases, with 10 bases between them. CDR3 length equals 13 residues. CDR1 is SGHDN, CDR2 FVKESK, per germline. The record originates from a study of T cell responses to AZD1222 COVID-19 vaccine. This table comes from immunoSEQ multiplex PCR, and its TCRdb copy is limited to in-frame clones, with some not included. The sample lists 50,000 to 70,000 clones, more than 70% seen once, with roughly 19% in the top ten. Sequenced here: peripheral blood, sampled on day 0 of MenACWY control vaccination. This TCR came from an adult in good health. The chain recombines TRBV14 with TRBJ2-2; no firm D call. CDR3: CASSLSWVGELFF. The CDR3 DNA reads TGTGCCAGCAGCCTCAGCTGGGTCGGGGAGCTGTTTTTT.